Listed below are T cell receptor beta chains from one sample, sequenced in a study of T cells in narcolepsy. Profiled with immunoSEQ multiplex PCR; TCRdb holds only in-frame clones, not every one. The table shows around 15,000 clones, with about 85% occurring only once. Input material: memory (CD45RA-) CD4+ T cells from blood. These receptors originate from a human donor in good health. The CDR3 runs from the conserved cysteine through the conserved F or W. The order of the fields is clone size, D gene, J gene, V gene, CDR3 DNA, CDR3 protein. D genes are given only for firm matches. The size field is filled for only some rows; it gives once, few, many or a size class.

abundance: .
d_gene: TRBD1
j_gene: TRBJ2-7
v_gene: TRBV5-4
CDR3nt: TGTGCCAGCAGCATGACAGGGGCAAGCGACGAGCAGTACTTC
CDR3aa: CASSMTGASDEQYF

abundance: .
d_gene: .
j_gene: TRBJ2-3
v_gene: TRBV5-3
CDR3nt: TGTGCCAGCAGCTTGGACGGGGGCTTCACAGATACGCAGTATTTT
CDR3aa: CASSLDGGFTDTQYF

abundance: once
d_gene: .
j_gene: TRBJ2-7
v_gene: TRBV6-5
CDR3nt: TGTGCCAGCAGGGGGGTATCCTACGAGCAGTACTTC
CDR3aa: CASRGVSYEQYF

abundance: .
d_gene: .
j_gene: TRBJ2-5
v_gene: TRBV5-4
CDR3nt: TGTGCCAGCAGCTTGGCGGGCAGGGGAGGGAAGACCCAGTACTTC
CDR3aa: CASSLAGRGGKTQYF

abundance: .
d_gene: .
j_gene: TRBJ1-4
v_gene: TRBV6-1
CDR3nt: TGTGCCAGCAGCGAGACGGTGTTAAATGAAAAACTGTTTTTT
CDR3aa: CASSETVLNEKLFF

abundance: once
d_gene: TRBD1
j_gene: TRBJ1-1
v_gene: TRBV11-2
CDR3nt: TGTGCCAGCAGCTTAGAGAGGGGGCGGACTGAAGCTTTCTTT
CDR3aa: CASSLERGRTEAFF

abundance: .
d_gene: TRBD2
j_gene: TRBJ2-3
v_gene: TRBV5-4
CDR3nt: TGTGCCAGCAGCTCCCTTAGCGGGGGGCGACAAGATACGCAGTATTTT
CDR3aa: CASSSLSGGRQDTQYF

abundance: .
d_gene: .
j_gene: TRBJ1-5
v_gene: TRBV2
CDR3nt: TGTGCCAGCAGAAGGGAGGGAAATCAGCCCCAGCATTTT
CDR3aa: CASRREGNQPQHF

abundance: .
d_gene: .
j_gene: TRBJ2-1
v_gene: TRBV5-8
CDR3nt: TGTGCCAGCAGTCAATTCCCACACTCAAGCTCCTACAATGAGCAGTTCTTC
CDR3aa: CASSQFPHSSSYNEQFF

abundance: .
d_gene: TRBD2
j_gene: TRBJ2-7
v_gene: TRBV13
CDR3nt: TGTGCCAGCAGCTTAGGAGCGGGGGGGCCTAACTACGAGCAGTACTTC
CDR3aa: CASSLGAGGPNYEQYF

abundance: .
d_gene: TRBD2
j_gene: TRBJ2-5
v_gene: TRBV6-5
CDR3nt: TGTGCCAGCAGAACTAGCGGGGGGGCCCAAGAGACCCAGTACTTC
CDR3aa: CASRTSGGAQETQYF

abundance: few
d_gene: .
j_gene: TRBJ1-1
v_gene: TRBV6-6
CDR3nt: TGTGCCAGCAGTTATGGGGGCACTGAAGCTTTCTTT
CDR3aa: CASSYGGTEAFF

abundance: .
d_gene: TRBD1
j_gene: TRBJ2-2
v_gene: TRBV9
CDR3nt: TGTGCCAGCAGCGTAGTTGGAGGACAGGACACCGGGGAGCTGTTTTTT
CDR3aa: CASSVVGGQDTGELFF

abundance: .
d_gene: .
j_gene: TRBJ2-7
v_gene: TRBV6-5
CDR3nt: TGTGCCACCCATGGACAGAACTCTTGGGAGCAGTACTTC
CDR3aa: CATHGQNSWEQYF

abundance: .
d_gene: .
j_gene: TRBJ1-2
v_gene: TRBV5-5
CDR3nt: TGTGCCAGCAAACGGGGCAACCCAGATGGCTACACCTTC
CDR3aa: CASKRGNPDGYTF

abundance: .
d_gene: TRBD1
j_gene: TRBJ2-7
v_gene: TRBV6-1
CDR3nt: TGTGCCAGCGGACAGGGTTACGAGCAGTACTTC
CDR3aa: CASGQGYEQYF

abundance: .
d_gene: TRBD2
j_gene: TRBJ2-5
v_gene: TRBV9
CDR3nt: TGTGCCAGCAGCGCTGGGACCTTAGCGGGGGGCTGGCAAGAGACCCAGTACTTC
CDR3aa: CASSAGTLAGGWQETQYF

abundance: .
d_gene: .
j_gene: TRBJ2-7
v_gene: TRBV5-6
CDR3nt: TGTGCCAGCAGCTTCCTAGCCTACGAGCAGTACTTC
CDR3aa: CASSFLAYEQYF

abundance: .
d_gene: .
j_gene: TRBJ1-3
v_gene: TRBV15
CDR3nt: TGTGCCACCAGCATCCTTGGGGGGGCCTGGGGAAACACCATATATTTT
CDR3aa: CATSILGGAWGNTIYF

abundance: .
d_gene: .
j_gene: TRBJ2-5
v_gene: TRBV10-1
CDR3nt: TGCGCCAGCAGTGAGCCTAGGGGAAGCGGAGAGACCCAGTACTTC
CDR3aa: CASSEPRGSGETQYF

abundance: .
d_gene: .
j_gene: TRBJ2-7
v_gene: TRBV2
CDR3nt: TGTGCCAGCAGTGAAGCGTTGGTCTCCTACGAGCAGTACTTC
CDR3aa: CASSEALVSYEQYF

abundance: .
d_gene: .
j_gene: TRBJ1-1
v_gene: TRBV9
CDR3nt: TGTGCCAGCAGTGCCTATCAGATGAACACTGAAGCTTTCTTT
CDR3aa: CASSAYQMNTEAFF

abundance: .
d_gene: TRBD1
j_gene: TRBJ2-2
v_gene: TRBV5-1
CDR3nt: TGCGCCAGCAAGGTCACCGGGACAGTAAACACCGGGGAGCTGTTTTTT
CDR3aa: CASKVTGTVNTGELFF

abundance: once
d_gene: TRBD1
j_gene: TRBJ1-2
v_gene: TRBV18
CDR3nt: TGTGCCAGCTCACCGGGACAGGGAATTTATGCTTATGGCTACACCTTC
CDR3aa: CASSPGQGIYAYGYTF

abundance: .
d_gene: .
j_gene: TRBJ2-6
v_gene: TRBV1
CDR3nt: .
CDR3aa: CTSRAYRCAQSRANVLTF

abundance: .
d_gene: .
j_gene: TRBJ1-2
v_gene: TRBV19
CDR3nt: TGTGCCAGTAGTAGGAGGGAATCGTTCTATGGCTACACCTTC
CDR3aa: CASSRRESFYGYTF

abundance: once
d_gene: TRBD1
j_gene: TRBJ2-3
v_gene: TRBV9
CDR3nt: TGTGCCAGCAGCATTGGACAGGGAACAGATACGCAGTATTTT
CDR3aa: CASSIGQGTDTQYF

abundance: .
d_gene: .
j_gene: TRBJ2-2
v_gene: TRBV25-1
CDR3nt: TGTGCCAGCAGTGAATATCTCAGGGCCGGGGAGCTGTTTTTT
CDR3aa: CASSEYLRAGELFF

abundance: .
d_gene: .
j_gene: TRBJ1-1
v_gene: TRBV2
CDR3nt: TGTGCCAGCAGAGCAGGATCCCAGAACACTGAAGCTTTCTTT
CDR3aa: CASRAGSQNTEAFF

abundance: .
d_gene: TRBD1
j_gene: TRBJ2-1
v_gene: TRBV14
CDR3nt: TGTGCCAGCAGCCAAAATAGGGGGCCCTGGTACAATGAGCAGTTCTTC
CDR3aa: CASSQNRGPWYNEQFF

abundance: .
d_gene: .
j_gene: TRBJ2-2
v_gene: TRBV5-4
CDR3nt: TGTGCCAGCAGCTTGGTCGGACAGAACACCGGGGAGCTGTTTTTT
CDR3aa: CASSLVGQNTGELFF

abundance: .
d_gene: TRBD2
j_gene: TRBJ2-7
v_gene: TRBV6-1
CDR3nt: TGTGCCAGCAGCCCAGCTCGGGGGGGAAAGTACGAGCAGTACTTC
CDR3aa: CASSPARGGKYEQYF

abundance: few
d_gene: TRBD2
j_gene: TRBJ2-5
v_gene: TRBV4-1
CDR3nt: TGCGCCAGCAGCCAACCAACGGGACTAGCGGGGGAAGAGACCCAGTACTTC
CDR3aa: CASSQPTGLAGEETQYF

abundance: once
d_gene: .
j_gene: TRBJ2-5
v_gene: TRBV30
CDR3nt: TGTGCCTGGAATGCGGGGCAAGAGACCCAGTACTTC
CDR3aa: CAWNAGQETQYF

abundance: .
d_gene: .
j_gene: TRBJ1-5
v_gene: TRBV19
CDR3nt: TGTGCCAGTAGTATAGAAGGACAGAGCAATCAGCCCCAGCATTTT
CDR3aa: CASSIEGQSNQPQHF

abundance: .
d_gene: .
j_gene: TRBJ2-7
v_gene: TRBV6-1
CDR3nt: TGTGCCAGCAGTGAAGCCCCCGGGATATACTACGAGCAGTACTTC
CDR3aa: CASSEAPGIYYEQYF

abundance: .
d_gene: .
j_gene: TRBJ2-1
v_gene: TRBV11-2
CDR3nt: TGTGCCAGCAGCTTAGATTTGGCTAGCCCTCAGTTCTTC
CDR3aa: CASSLDLASPQFF

abundance: once
d_gene: .
j_gene: TRBJ1-4
v_gene: TRBV6-5
CDR3nt: TGTGCCAGCAGTTTGGATGCTAATGAAAAACTGTTTTTT
CDR3aa: CASSLDANEKLFF

abundance: .
d_gene: TRBD2
j_gene: TRBJ2-7
v_gene: TRBV18
CDR3nt: TGTGCCAGCTCGGGACTAGCGGGAGGGGACTTTTCCTACGAGCAGTACTTC
CDR3aa: CASSGLAGGDFSYEQYF

abundance: once
d_gene: TRBD2
j_gene: TRBJ2-1
v_gene: TRBV2
CDR3nt: TGTGCCAGCACGGGGGGGCTCTACAATGAGCAGTTCTTC
CDR3aa: CASTGGLYNEQFF

abundance: .
d_gene: TRBD2
j_gene: TRBJ2-3
v_gene: TRBV5-4
CDR3nt: TGTGCCAGCAGCGGTAGCGGGGGCGGGTTTATTCATACGCAGTATTTT
CDR3aa: CASSGSGGGFIHTQYF

abundance: .
d_gene: TRBD1
j_gene: TRBJ1-1
v_gene: TRBV6-5
CDR3nt: TGTGCCAGCGGGGGGACAGGGGGCAAGGGAACTGAAGCTTTCTTT
CDR3aa: CASGGTGGKGTEAFF

abundance: .
d_gene: .
j_gene: TRBJ2-3
v_gene: TRBV12-5
CDR3nt: TGTGCTAGTGGTTTGGTACAGGACGGACTCCTTAGCACAGATACGCAGTATTTT
CDR3aa: CASGLVQDGLLSTDTQYF

abundance: .
d_gene: .
j_gene: TRBJ2-7
v_gene: TRBV5-5
CDR3nt: TGTGCCAGCAGCCTCGGACAGCTGTCCTACGAGCAGTACTTC
CDR3aa: CASSLGQLSYEQYF

abundance: .
d_gene: TRBD1
j_gene: TRBJ1-2
v_gene: TRBV5-4
CDR3nt: TGTGCCAGCAGCTTCCGGGACAGGGGGATCTATGGCTACACCTTC
CDR3aa: CASSFRDRGIYGYTF

abundance: .
d_gene: .
j_gene: TRBJ2-5
v_gene: TRBV7-2
CDR3nt: TGTGCCAGCAGCTTTCGGCCAGCGGCCCAAGAGACCCAGTACTTC
CDR3aa: CASSFRPAAQETQYF

abundance: .
d_gene: .
j_gene: TRBJ2-1
v_gene: TRBV5-4
CDR3nt: TGTGCCAGCAGCTTAGCTAGCGAGAACAATGAGCAGTTCTTC
CDR3aa: CASSLASENNEQFF

abundance: once
d_gene: TRBD1
j_gene: TRBJ2-2
v_gene: TRBV5-6
CDR3nt: TGTGCCAGCAGCCTAAGGACAGGGGCAGGCACCGGGGAGCTGTTTTTT
CDR3aa: CASSLRTGAGTGELFF

abundance: .
d_gene: TRBD1
j_gene: TRBJ1-5
v_gene: TRBV19
CDR3nt: TGTGCCAGTAGGATCCTCCGGGACAGGGAGGATCAGCCCCAGCATTTT
CDR3aa: CASRILRDREDQPQHF

abundance: .
d_gene: .
j_gene: TRBJ1-5
v_gene: TRBV5-1
CDR3nt: TGCGCCAGCAGCTTGGACGGGAATAGCAATCAGCCCCAGCATTTT
CDR3aa: CASSLDGNSNQPQHF

abundance: .
d_gene: .
j_gene: TRBJ1-4
v_gene: TRBV7-2
CDR3nt: TGTGCCAGCAGCTTAGGTTTAGGCAGGCATAATGAAAAACTGTTTTTT
CDR3aa: CASSLGLGRHNEKLFF

abundance: .
d_gene: .
j_gene: TRBJ1-5
v_gene: TRBV18
CDR3nt: TGTGCCAGCTCACCAAGTAGGGGCAATCAGCCCCAGCATTTT
CDR3aa: CASSPSRGNQPQHF

abundance: .
d_gene: TRBD1
j_gene: TRBJ1-2
v_gene: TRBV29-1
CDR3nt: TGCAGCGTCTGGACAGGAAAGGATGGCTACACCTTC
CDR3aa: CSVWTGKDGYTF

abundance: .
d_gene: TRBD1
j_gene: TRBJ1-2
v_gene: TRBV6-1
CDR3nt: TGTGCCAGCAGTCCACAGGGGCCCCCATATGGCTACACCTTC
CDR3aa: CASSPQGPPYGYTF

abundance: .
d_gene: .
j_gene: TRBJ2-1
v_gene: TRBV2
CDR3nt: TGTGCCAGCGGGAGGAGCTCCTACAATGAGCAGTTCTTC
CDR3aa: CASGRSSYNEQFF

abundance: few
d_gene: TRBD1
j_gene: TRBJ2-1
v_gene: TRBV18
CDR3nt: TGTGCCAGCTCACCAAGAAAAGGGGGCGTTAATGAGCAGTTCTTC
CDR3aa: CASSPRKGGVNEQFF

abundance: few
d_gene: TRBD1
j_gene: TRBJ1-4
v_gene: TRBV7-7
CDR3nt: TGTGCCAGCAGCCCTGGGACCGGGACAGGCGGAGAAAAACTGTTTTTT
CDR3aa: CASSPGTGTGGEKLFF